The clone carrying this T cell receptor beta chain was recorded many times. This entry belongs to a study of T cells in Graves' hyperthyroidism and ophthalmopathy. Graves' hyperthyroidism showing no ophthalmopathy progression within 18 months was considered stable. Fresh peripheral blood, roughly 10 ml, was the source of the PBMCs. Amplification of TCR beta CDR3 regions used RNA as the template. Using the HTBI primer set, a first-round RT-PCR was run on the TCR CDR3. TCRdb recomputed calls from the multiplex PCR reads with MiXCR, one row per CDR3 protein. The data show 400,000 to 500,000 distinct CDR3 sequences, around 14% seen once. This receptor was obtained from a woman aged 18-29 years with Graves' hyperthyroidism. Sequencing was carried out using blood.

In DNA, the CDR3 is TGCAGTGCTAGCAGGGAGGAGTATGGCTACACCTTC. Residues: CSASREEYGYTF. The rearrangement uses TRBV20-1 and TRBJ1-2; D perhaps matches TRBD1 (5 bases). CDR1 is DFQATT, CDR2 SNEGSKA, per germline (reference sequence). CDR3 length: 12 residues. Deletions cut 3 bases from V and 5 bases from J, with 10 bases between.